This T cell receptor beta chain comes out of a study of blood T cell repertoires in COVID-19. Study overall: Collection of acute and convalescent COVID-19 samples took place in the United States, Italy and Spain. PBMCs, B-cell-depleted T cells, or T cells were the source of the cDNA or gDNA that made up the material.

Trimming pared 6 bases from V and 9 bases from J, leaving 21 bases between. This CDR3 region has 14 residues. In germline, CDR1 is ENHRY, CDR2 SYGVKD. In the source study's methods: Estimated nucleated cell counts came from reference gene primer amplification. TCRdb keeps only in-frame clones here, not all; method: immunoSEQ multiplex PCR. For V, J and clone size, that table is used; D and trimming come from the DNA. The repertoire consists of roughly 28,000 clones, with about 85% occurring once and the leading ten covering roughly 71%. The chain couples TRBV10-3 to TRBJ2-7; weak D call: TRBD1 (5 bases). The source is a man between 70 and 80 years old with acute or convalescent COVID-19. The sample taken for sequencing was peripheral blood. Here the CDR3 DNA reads TGTGCCATCAGCGGACAAGGGGAAGGGGTTGGGCAGTACTTC. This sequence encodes CAISGQGEGVGQYF.